The 26 T cell receptor beta chains reported below all come from one sample, sequenced in a study of beta chain features in type 1 diabetes. Study results and caveats: Moderate yet significant TCRB CDR3 shortening was seen in Type 1 diabetes patients in all four CD4+ subsets.

What was sequenced were expressed TCRB transcripts, since all of the isolated RNA had been reverse transcribed. Sequencing used immunoSEQ multiplex PCR; TCRdb keeps in-frame clones, though not all of them. The table includes roughly 150,000 clones, about 10% detected once. Their recognized antigens are unknown. Specimen: central memory CD4+ T cells from blood. These receptors originate from a woman aged 25-40 years with type 1 diabetes.

The chain recombines TRBV30 with TRBJ2-3; D gene ambiguous. CDR3 length: 12 residues. The germline V and J ends were trimmed by 2 bases and 2 bases, with 5 bases remaining between them. Per the germline V gene, CDR1 is GTSNPN and CDR2 is SVGIG (reference sequence). The CDR3 coding sequence is TGTGCCTGGAGTACCTACACAGATACGCAGTATTTT. As protein: CAWSTYTDTQYF.

This clone came up a few times. This chain joins TRBV27 and TRBJ1-2; TRBD1 aligns across 8 bases. The CDR3 sequence is 14 residues long. Germline CDR1 is MNHEY and CDR2 is SMNVEV (reference sequence). V lost 4 bases, J lost 5 bases, and 6 bases stayed unmatched. The CDR3 sequence: CASSYRGSGYGYTF. In DNA, the CDR3 is TGTGCCAGCAGTTACAGGGGGTCTGGATATGGCTACACCTTC.

This clone has only a few counts. The V gene is TRBV23-1, the J gene TRBJ2-7, with TRBD2 matching 7 bases. TRBV23-1 is an ORF, and what it does is uncertain. The CDR3 contains 17 residues. With V trimmed by 2 bases and J by 3 bases, 13 bases remained unmatched. The CDR3 DNA reads as TGCGCCAGCAGTCAAGATGGACCAGGGAGGGCGATCTACGAGCAGTACTTC. Amino acid sequence: CASSQDGPGRAIYEQYF.

This rearrangement joins TRBV18 to TRBJ2-2, with 7 positions matching TRBD2. Germline V gene data show CDR1 as KGHSH and CDR2 as LQKENI. There are 16 residues in the CDR3. V was pared by 4 bases and J by 4 bases, with 9 bases of the junction left unmatched. CDR3 nucleotide sequence: TGTGCCAGCTCACTAAAGTCAGGCGGGAGCACCGGGGAGCTGTTTTTT. Translating it yields CASSLKSGGSTGELFF.

The chain carries TRBV29-1 and TRBJ1-4, with D perhaps matching TRBD1 (5 bases). Trimming cost V 4 bases and J 5 bases, with 11 bases left between them. The CDR3 contains 13 residues. Germline values: CDR1 SQVTM, CDR2 ANQGSEA. The DNA for the CDR3 is TGCAGCGTTGCAGGGTTGGGAAATGAAAAACTGTTTTTT. Its protein is CSVAGLGNEKLFF.

As concerns this clone: This CDR3 is also generated by other DNA sequences in the sample. The V call is TRBV29-1, the J call TRBJ1-1; 8 nucleotides align to TRBD1. The CDR3 extends over 15 amino acids. Trimming cost V 0 bases and J 1 base; bases outside gene matches: 4. Germline CDR1 and CDR2: SQVTM and ANQGSEA. The CDR3 spells CSVEDPGQENTEAFF. The CDR3 DNA sequence: TGCAGCGTTGAAGATCCGGGACAGGAGAACACTGAAGCTTTCTTT.

The chain is built from TRBV5-1 and TRBJ1-4; 7 nucleotides agree with TRBD1. Losses at the gene ends were 1 base for V and 7 bases for J; bases not matched to a gene: 7. Germline V gene lookup returns CDR1 SGHRS and CDR2 YFSETQ. This CDR3 is 15 amino acids long. The CDR3 region has the DNA TGCGCCAGCAGCTTGTTGGGACAGAGGAGTGAAAAACTGTTTTTT. It encodes CASSLLGQRSEKLFF.

This clone was counted between two and nine times. V gene TRBV28 combines with J gene TRBJ2-7; 8 bases fit TRBD1. Looked up from germline, CDR1 is MDHEN and CDR2 is SYDVKM. V lost 8 bases, J lost 1 base, and 4 bases stayed unmatched. This CDR3 has 13 residues. In nucleotides, the CDR3 is TGTGCCAGCGACCGGGACAGGTCCTACGAGCAGTACTTC. Translated, it gives CASDRDRSYEQYF.

The chain links TRBV29-1 to TRBJ1-1, with TRBD1 matching over 9 bases. CDR1 and CDR2 from the germline V gene are SQVTM and ANQGSEA. This CDR3 spans 14 amino acids. Losses at the gene ends were 4 bases for V and 5 bases for J; bases not matched to a gene: 8. The CDR3 DNA follows: TGCAGCGTTGCCACAGGGGGCGAGGAGACTGAAGCTTTCTTT. It is translated as CSVATGGEETEAFF.

The genes are TRBV28 and TRBJ2-1, with 11 bases that match TRBD2. V lost 7 bases to trimming and J lost 6 bases; unmatched junction nucleotides: 14. The CDR3 extends over 17 amino acids. CDR1 and CDR2 (germline): MDHEN, SYDVKM. The CDR3 is CASKGGQTSGSGNEQFF. The CDR3, as DNA: TGTGCCAGCAAGGGGGGGCAAACTAGCGGGAGTGGCAATGAGCAGTTCTTC.

The sample holds many counts of this clone. The chain has TRBV18 and TRBJ1-2; D call uncertain. The length of the CDR3 is 13 residues. CDR1 is KGHSH and CDR2 is LQKENI in the germline V gene. V lost 3 bases and J 1 base, leaving 6 bases between the germline ends. CDR3 in amino acids: CASSPEDNYGYTF. CDR3 DNA sequence: TGTGCCAGCTCACCCGAGGATAACTATGGCTACACCTTC.

This clone was found a few times. The V call is TRBV5-1, the J call TRBJ1-2; D gene uncertain. CDR1 and CDR2 (germline): SGHRS, YFSETQ. V was shortened by 4 bases and J by 4 bases, with 11 bases between the two germline ends. CDR3 length: 13 amino acids. The CDR3 sequence: CASSQDATYGYTF. The CDR3 DNA sequence: TGCGCCAGCAGCCAGGATGCTACCTATGGCTACACCTTC.

The rearrangement links TRBV28 to TRBJ2-7, with 9 bases that match TRBD2. The germline V gene has CDR1 MDHEN and CDR2 SYDVKM. The CDR3 length is 15 residues. V gave up 5 bases and J gave up 3 bases; unmatched junction bases: 8. This CDR3 reads CASSEWGGRVYEQYF. CDR3 DNA: TGTGCCAGCAGTGAGTGGGGCGGGAGGGTCTACGAGCAGTACTTC.

This clone was counted only a few times. J is TRBJ2-1 and V is TRBV11-2; D perhaps matches TRBD1 (7 bases). Germline lookup yields CDR1 SGHAT and CDR2 FQNNGV. V lost 6 bases, J lost 4 bases, and 16 bases lay in between. The CDR3 extends over 15 amino acids. Here the CDR3 reads CASSRGPGGYNEQFF. The CDR3 coding sequence is TGTGCCAGCAGTCGGGGACCAGGGGGGTACAATGAGCAGTTCTTC.

In this sample, this clone turned up a few times. This chain uses TRBV21-1 with TRBJ2-7; the table calls TRBD1, which could not be checked here. TRBV21-1 is an annotated pseudogene. The CDR3 is 14 residues long. The DNA for the CDR3 is TGTGCCACCTCAGGGGGAGCTAGCTCCTACGAGCAGTACTTC. This encodes CATSGGASSYEQYF.

This chain uses TRBV6-1 with TRBJ2-7, with 9 positions matching TRBD1. This CDR3 has 15 residues. Germline values: CDR1 MNHNS, CDR2 SASEGT. V lost 1 base, J lost 5 bases, and 6 bases stayed unmatched. The CDR3: CASSEEGTGYNEQYF. Written as DNA, the CDR3 is TGTGCCAGCAGTGAAGAAGGGACAGGGTACAACGAGCAGTACTTC.

This clone has just a few counts. The chain employs TRBV5-1 and TRBJ2-5, with D tentatively TRBD2 (6 bases). The CDR3 has 13 residues. V lost 4 bases to trimming and J lost 3 bases, with 10 bases between them. Germline CDR1 and CDR2: SGHRS and YFSETQ. The CDR3, as DNA: TGCGCCAGCAGCGGGGGGACCGAAGAGACCCAGTACTTC. This encodes CASSGGTEETQYF.

This clone was seen more than once but under ten times. J is TRBJ1-2 and V is TRBV28; weak D call: TRBD1 (6 bases). The CDR3 is made up of 13 amino acids. V lost 2 bases and J lost 8, with 12 bases in between. Per germline, CDR1 MDHEN and CDR2 SYDVKM. The CDR3 nucleotides read TGTGCCAGCAGTTTAGGTTCAGGGGACGGCTACACCTTC. The encoded protein is CASSLGSGDGYTF.

This chain uses TRBV6-5 with TRBJ1-1; 8 bases are shared with TRBD1. The CDR3 is 14 residues long. CDR1 is MNHEY, CDR2 SVGAGI, per germline. Trimming removed 4 bases from V and 5 bases from J; junction bases left unmatched: 6. The CDR3 sequence is CASSSPNRGTEAFF. As DNA, the CDR3 is TGTGCCAGCAGTTCCCCTAACAGGGGGACTGAAGCTTTCTTT.

The J gene is TRBJ2-1, the V gene TRBV9; 7 positions match TRBD2. V dropped 2 bases and J dropped 9; count of bases not matched to a gene: 17. CDR3 size: 17 residues. Germline V gene sequence: CDR1 SGDLS, CDR2 YYNGEE. Written as DNA, the CDR3 is TGTGCCAGCAGCGTCCTTCCTGGGGCGGGAGTTAGGGGTGAGCAGTTCTTC. It is translated as CASSVLPGAGVRGEQFF. Full variable domain (remainder filled in from reference TRBV9 and TRBJ2-1): DSGVTQTPKHLITATGQRVTLRCSPRSGDLSVYWYQQSLDQGLQFLIQYYNGEERAKGNILERFSAQQFPDLHSELNLSSLELGDSALYFCASSVLPGAGVRGEQFFGPGTRLTVL.

This rearrangement joins TRBV5-1 to TRBJ1-1; D remains unclear. The CDR3 has 14 amino acids. V dropped 0 bases and J dropped 0 bases, with 6 bases sitting between them. Germline V gene data show CDR1 as SGHRS and CDR2 as YFSETQ. The CDR3 reads CASSLASLNTEAFF. The CDR3 coding sequence is TGCGCCAGCAGCTTGGCATCCCTGAACACTGAAGCTTTCTTT. Full variable domain (missing parts from reference TRBV5-1 and TRBJ1-1): KAGVTQTPRYLIKTRGQQVTLSCSPISGHRSVSWYQQTPGQGLQFLFEYFSETQRNKGNFPGRFSGRQFSNSRSEMNVSTLELGDSALYLCASSLASLNTEAFFGQGTRLTVV.

This clone turned up a few times. The chain employs TRBV19 and TRBJ1-1, with 9 bases identical to TRBD1. Germline V gene lookup returns CDR1 LNHDA and CDR2 SQIVND (reference sequence). The CDR3 has 14 residues. The V gene end was trimmed by 5 bases and the J gene end by 6 bases; junction bases not matched to a gene: 7. The CDR3 DNA is TGTGCCAGTAGTTTGCGACGGGACAGGGCTGAAGCTTTCTTT. Translation gives CASSLRRDRAEAFF.

This sequence joins TRBV6-1 and TRBJ1-5, with D possibly being TRBD1 (6 bases). This CDR3 has 15 amino acids. Germline-derived CDR1 and CDR2 are MNHNS and SASEGT. Trimming removed 8 bases at V and 2 bases at J, with 16 bases between. The chain's CDR3 is CASYPNRAGNQPQHF. CDR3 nucleotides: TGTGCCAGCTATCCCAACAGGGCCGGCAATCAGCCCCAGCATTTT.

This rearrangement joins TRBV11-2 to TRBJ1-1; the D gene is possibly TRBD1 (6 bases). V dropped 3 bases and J dropped 4 bases, with 12 bases sitting between them. Germline CDR1 and CDR2: SGHAT and FQNNGV. The CDR3 spans 14 residues. This CDR3 is CASSFGGHGTEAFF. In DNA form, the CDR3 reads TGTGCCAGCAGCTTCGGGGGGCATGGCACTGAAGCTTTCTTT.

This clone turned up a few times. The chain joins TRBV9 to TRBJ2-1; D gene ambiguous. The CDR3 runs to 14 residues. Germline V CDR1 and CDR2: SGDLS, YYNGEE. Trimming pared 0 bases from V and 7 bases from J, leaving 11 bases between. CDR3 residues: CASSVGFAGNEQFF. CDR3 bases: TGTGCCAGCAGCGTAGGCTTTGCAGGAAATGAGCAGTTCTTC.

The rearrangement uses TRBV18 and TRBJ2-1; TRBD1 matches at 8 bases. Trimming took 0 bases from V and 7 from J; bases not matched to a gene: 8. Looked up from germline, CDR1 is KGHSH and CDR2 is LQKENI. This CDR3 is built from 16 residues. CDR3: CASSPPSGTGANEQFF. The CDR3 DNA sequence: TGTGCCAGCTCACCACCGTCCGGGACAGGTGCGAATGAGCAGTTCTTC. Using reference TRBV18 and TRBJ2-1 for the parts outside the CDR3, the full variable domain is NAGVMQNPRHLVRRRGQEARLRCSPMKGHSHVYWYRQLPEEGLKFMVYLQKENIIDESGMPKERFSAEFPKEGPSILRIQQVVRGDSAAYFCASSPPSGTGANEQFFGPGTRLTVL.